The 11 T cell receptor beta chains presented below share a single source sample, sequenced in a study of blood T cell repertoires in COVID-19. This table comes from immunoSEQ multiplex PCR, and its TCRdb copy is limited to in-frame clones, with some not included. The sample has 250,000 or so clones, over 80% seen once; the top ten hold over 3%. The specimen sequenced was PBMCs or T cells enriched from blood (not recorded which). These receptors were taken from a woman aged 40 to 55 who had been exposed to COVID-19.

The chain is built from TRBV18 and TRBJ2-3; 11 nucleotides line up with TRBD2. V lost 2 bases to trimming and J lost 0 bases; unmatched junction nucleotides: 4. Germline CDR1 and CDR2: KGHSH and LQKENI. The CDR3 extends over 17 amino acids. The CDR3 loop reads CASSPETSGASTDTQYF. The CDR3 DNA sequence: TGTGCCAGCTCACCAGAGACTAGCGGGGCTAGCACAGATACGCAGTATTTT.

V usage is TRBV6-2 or TRBV6-3 and J usage is TRBJ2-7, with 7 bases identical to TRBD1. The V gene end was trimmed by 2 bases and the J gene end by 0 bases; junction bases not matched to a gene: 7. This CDR3 comprises 16 residues. Germline CDR1 is MNHEY and CDR2 is SVGEGT. This CDR3 reads CASSYPGTVISYEQYF. CDR3 in DNA: TGTGCCAGCAGTTACCCTGGGACAGTAATCTCCTACGAGCAGTACTTC.

This clone showed up just once. The rearrangement joins TRBV30 to TRBJ2-1, with TRBD1 as a possible D gene (5 bases). The CDR3 consists of 11 residues. From germline, CDR1 is GTSNPN and CDR2 SVGIG (reference sequence). V lost 0 bases to trimming and J lost 9 bases, with 6 bases between them. As DNA, the CDR3 is TGTGCCTGGAGTGTAAGGGGTGAGCAGTTCTTC. It is translated as CAWSVRGEQFF.

This chain links TRBV3-1 (or the pseudogene TRBV3-2) with TRBJ1-1; a possible D gene is TRBD1 (6 bases). The length of the CDR3 is 17 residues. V dropped 7 bases and J dropped 1 base, with 22 bases sitting between them. Per germline, CDR1 LGHDT and CDR2 YNNKEL (reference sequence). CDR3 nucleotides: TGTGCCAGCAAATCTCAGAGGGGGAGAGGGTGGAACACTGAAGCTTTCTTT. Residues: CASKSQRGRGWNTEAFF.

This clone was seen only once. The chain uses TRBV7-2 and TRBJ1-4; TRBD1 might be the D (6 bases). CDR1 is SGHTA and CDR2 is FQGNSA in the germline V gene. The CDR3 contains 14 residues. Trimming left V 5 bases short and J 8 bases short, with 15 bases between. The CDR3 sequence is CASSPTGQLEKLFF. The DNA for the CDR3 is TGTGCCAGCAGCCCGACAGGACAACTAGAAAAACTGTTTTTT.

This chain links TRBV2 with TRBJ2-7; the match to TRBD2 covers 8 bases. V was clipped by 6 bases and J by 3 bases; unmatched bases: 10. The germline gives CDR1 SNHLY, CDR2 FYNNEI. The length of the CDR3 is 15 residues. Written as DNA, the CDR3 is TGTGCCAGCAGACCACTAGTAGCGGGACGCTACGAGCAGTACGTC. Encoded protein: CASRPLVAGRYEQYV.

The CDR3 sequence: CASSHRAAGEETQYF. In nucleotides, the CDR3 is TGTGCCAGCAGCCATAGGGCAGCGGGAGAAGAGACCCAGTACTTC. V gene TRBV7-2 combines with J gene TRBJ2-5; TRBD2 matches 8 bases. Germline loops: CDR1 SGHTA, CDR2 FQGNSA. The length of the CDR3 is 15 residues. V shed 5 bases and J 3 bases; nucleotides not matched to a gene: 8.

This clone was counted a single time. An end of the junction does not agree with germline; a read error may underlie this. V usage is TRBV19 and J usage is TRBJ2-5; D perhaps matches TRBD2 (6 bases). CDR1 is LNHDA, CDR2 SQIVND, per germline (reference sequence). The CDR3 has 12 residues. The CDR3 DNA is TGTGCCAGTAGTATAGGGTTGGGACTCCCTCACTTC. It yields the protein CASSIGLGLPHF.

This clone turned up a few times. CDR3 bases: TGTGCCAGCAGCTCAAGCGGGCTAGCGGGAGTCTTCGGCGAGCAGTTCTTC. This codes for CASSSSGLAGVFGEQFF. V usage is TRBV7-3 and J usage is TRBJ2-1; 10 nucleotides match TRBD2. The germline gives CDR1 SGHTA, CDR2 FQGTGA. Unmatched junction bases numbered 16, after V lost 4 bases and J lost 10 bases. The CDR3 length is 17 residues.

The chain has TRBV6-2 or TRBV6-3 and TRBJ1-6; D ambiguous. From germline, CDR1 is MNHEY and CDR2 SVGEGT. Trimming took 0 bases from V and 8 from J, leaving 5 bases between them. This CDR3 is 13 amino acids long. The CDR3 bases are TGTGCCAGCAGTTACTCGGCGGATTCACCCCTCCACTTT. Protein: CASSYSADSPLHF.

On this clone itself: At one end the junction does not follow the germline gene, possibly because of a read error. This chain links TRBV11-3 with TRBJ2-1; no definite D call. The germline V gene has CDR1 SGHNT and CDR2 YENEEA. The CDR3 covers 13 residues. CDR3 residues: CASSLETNNEQFF. In nucleotides, the CDR3 is TGTGCCAGCAGCCTAGAAACAAACAATGAGCAGTTCTTC.